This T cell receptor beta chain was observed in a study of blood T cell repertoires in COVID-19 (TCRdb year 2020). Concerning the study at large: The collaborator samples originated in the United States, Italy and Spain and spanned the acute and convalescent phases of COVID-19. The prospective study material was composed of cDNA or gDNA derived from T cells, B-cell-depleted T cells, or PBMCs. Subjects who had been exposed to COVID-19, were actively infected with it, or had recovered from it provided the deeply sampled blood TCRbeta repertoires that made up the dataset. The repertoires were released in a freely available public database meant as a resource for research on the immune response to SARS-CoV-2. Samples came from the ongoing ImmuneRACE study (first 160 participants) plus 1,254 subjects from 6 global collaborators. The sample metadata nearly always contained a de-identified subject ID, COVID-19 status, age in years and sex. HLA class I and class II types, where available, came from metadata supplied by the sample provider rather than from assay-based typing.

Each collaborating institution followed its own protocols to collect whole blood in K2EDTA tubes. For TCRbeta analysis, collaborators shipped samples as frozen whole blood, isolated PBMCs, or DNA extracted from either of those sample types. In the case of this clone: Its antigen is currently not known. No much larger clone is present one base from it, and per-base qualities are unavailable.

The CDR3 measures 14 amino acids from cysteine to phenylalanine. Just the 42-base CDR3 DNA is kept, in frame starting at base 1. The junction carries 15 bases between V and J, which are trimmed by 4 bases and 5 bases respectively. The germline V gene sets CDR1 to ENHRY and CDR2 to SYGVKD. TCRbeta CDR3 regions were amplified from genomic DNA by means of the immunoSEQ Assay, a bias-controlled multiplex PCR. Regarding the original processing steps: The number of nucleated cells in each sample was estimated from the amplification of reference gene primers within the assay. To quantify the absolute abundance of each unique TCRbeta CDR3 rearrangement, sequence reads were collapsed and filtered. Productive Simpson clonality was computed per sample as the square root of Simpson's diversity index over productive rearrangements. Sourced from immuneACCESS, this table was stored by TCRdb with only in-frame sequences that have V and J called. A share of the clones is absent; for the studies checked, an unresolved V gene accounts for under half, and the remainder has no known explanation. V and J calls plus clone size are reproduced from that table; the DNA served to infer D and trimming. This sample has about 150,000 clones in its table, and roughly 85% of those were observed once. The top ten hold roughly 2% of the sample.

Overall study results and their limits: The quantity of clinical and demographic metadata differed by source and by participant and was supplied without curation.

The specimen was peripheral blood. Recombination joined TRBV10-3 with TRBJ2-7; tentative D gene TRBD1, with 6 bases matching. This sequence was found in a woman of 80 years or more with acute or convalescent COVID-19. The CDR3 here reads CAISAGQGLNEQYF. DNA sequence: TGTGCCATCAGTGCAGGGCAGGGGCTGAACGAGCAGTACTTC.